This T cell receptor beta chain was found in a study of a mutant IDH1 vaccine in newly diagnosed glioma. Sequencing was performed with immunoSEQ multiplex PCR; in TCRdb, only in-frame clones are kept and a portion is missing. The table includes roughly 40,000 clones, approximately 83% detected once. The CDR3 runs to 14 residues. V was clipped by 4 bases and J by 1 base, with 10 bases between them. The germline CDR1 and CDR2 sequences are KGHSH and LQKENI. This clone was recorded a few times. The antigen is unknown. The sample's time point: week 35, safety follow-up. Each vaccine dose was 300 ug of mutant IDH1 20-mer peptide, with topical imiquimod.

The receptor comes from a woman between 45 and 60 years old with glioma. The chain uses TRBV18 and TRBJ1-1, with no clear D. The sequenced sample was PBMCs, obtained from a glioma patient whose treatment included an IDH1 peptide vaccine. The CDR3 DNA follows: TGTGCCAGCTCACTCCCCCCTTCGAACACTGAAGCTTTCTTT. It yields the protein CASSLPPSNTEAFF.